This entry is about one T cell receptor beta chain. Membership in each cohort depended on participant-reported clinical history. CDR3 length equals 15 residues. CDR1 is LGHNA, CDR2 YSLEER, per germline. V shed 4 bases and J 5 bases; nucleotides not matched to a gene: 10. These data come from a study of blood T cell repertoires in COVID-19. As for the study in general: T cells, B-cell-depleted T cells, or PBMCs supplied cDNA or gDNA.

Sequencing was performed with immunoSEQ multiplex PCR; in TCRdb, only in-frame clones are kept and a portion is missing. The sample carries fewer than 450,000 clones, around nine tenths recorded once. This TCR derives from a woman aged 18-30 years who had recovered from COVID-19. The sample taken for sequencing was PBMCs or T cells enriched from blood (not recorded which). V gene TRBV4-3 combines with J gene TRBJ2-7, with 8 bases aligning to TRBD1. DNA of the CDR3: TGCGCCAGCAGCCCGGAGAGACAGGGGATCCACGAGCAGTACTTC. It codes for CASSPERQGIHEQYF.